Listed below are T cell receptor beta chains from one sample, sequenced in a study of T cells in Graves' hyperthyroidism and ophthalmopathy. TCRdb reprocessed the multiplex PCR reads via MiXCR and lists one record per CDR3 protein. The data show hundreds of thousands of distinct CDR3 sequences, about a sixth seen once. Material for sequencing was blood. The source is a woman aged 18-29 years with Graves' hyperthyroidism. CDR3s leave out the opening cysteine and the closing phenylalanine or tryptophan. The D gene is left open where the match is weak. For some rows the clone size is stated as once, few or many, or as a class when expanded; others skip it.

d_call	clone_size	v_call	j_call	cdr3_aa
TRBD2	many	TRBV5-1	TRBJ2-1	ASSSGNLGLAAYNEQF
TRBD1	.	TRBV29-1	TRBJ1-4	SVVEGRGQGKLF
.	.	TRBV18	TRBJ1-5	ASSPTTAITYQPQH
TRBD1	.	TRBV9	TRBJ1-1	ASSDGQGAWMNTEAF
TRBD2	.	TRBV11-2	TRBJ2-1	ASSPTPHGLAYNEQF
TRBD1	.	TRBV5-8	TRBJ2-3	ASSLMGQGAATDTQY
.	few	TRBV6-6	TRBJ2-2	AGSYTNTGELF
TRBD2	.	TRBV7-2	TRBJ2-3	ASSFQRGALTDTQY
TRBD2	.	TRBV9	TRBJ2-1	ASSVGGRAFGEQF
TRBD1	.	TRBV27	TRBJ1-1	ASSEQGAPNTEAF
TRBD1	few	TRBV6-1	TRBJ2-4	ASSQHPKTTGEKNIQY
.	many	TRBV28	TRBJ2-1	ASSSGREQF
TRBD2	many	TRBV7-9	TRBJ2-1	ASRSTGTSGEGQF
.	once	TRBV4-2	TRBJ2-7	ASSQEAAPVYEQY
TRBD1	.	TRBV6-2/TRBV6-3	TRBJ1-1	ASRGQGGGTMNTEAF
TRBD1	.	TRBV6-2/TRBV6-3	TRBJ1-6	ASSGTVNSPLH
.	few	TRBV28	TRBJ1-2	ASSFASGGLAYGYT
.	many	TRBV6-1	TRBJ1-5	ASSEASTAYQPQH
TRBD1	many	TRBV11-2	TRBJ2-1	ASQGAYNEQF
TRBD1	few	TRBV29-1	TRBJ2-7	SGVKGDSTYEQY
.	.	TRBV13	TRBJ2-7	ASSPRRAREQY
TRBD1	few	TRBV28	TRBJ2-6	ASSPPDRGNTGANVLT
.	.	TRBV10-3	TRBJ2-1	AISESGRPYNEQF
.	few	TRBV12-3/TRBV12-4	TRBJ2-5	ASSFAALLGGETQY
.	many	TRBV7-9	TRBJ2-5	ASSLALRGGEETQY
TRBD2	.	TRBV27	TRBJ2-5	ASSLSPASGRETQY
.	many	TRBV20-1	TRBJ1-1	SATYRTEAF
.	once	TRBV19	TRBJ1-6	ASSIQGNSPLH
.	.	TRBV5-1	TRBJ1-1	ASSFWGANTEAF
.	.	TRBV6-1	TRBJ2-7	ASSAGETYEQY
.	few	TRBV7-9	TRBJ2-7	ASSPGTGPRDEQY
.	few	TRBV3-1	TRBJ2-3	ASSQDLGGAQY
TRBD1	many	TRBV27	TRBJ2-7	ASSLTGGLYEQY
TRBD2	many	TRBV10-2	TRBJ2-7	ASSESDSPGGLGEQY
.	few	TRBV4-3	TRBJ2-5	ASSQDRKIQETQY